What follows are 30 T cell receptor beta chains derived from one specimen sequenced in a study of blood T cell repertoires in COVID-19. Assay used: immunoSEQ multiplex PCR; TCRdb lists only in-frame clones, some missing. The data show 20,000 to 25,000 clones, with 90% seen just once and about a sixth held by the top ten. Sequenced: peripheral blood. The receptor set was obtained from a human donor in a cohort sampled during active COVID-19.

V gene TRBV30 combines with J gene TRBJ2-1; tentative D call: TRBD2 (5 bases). Germline lookup yields CDR1 GTSNPN and CDR2 SVGIG (reference sequence). The ends were cut back, 3 bases at V and 10 bases at J, with 13 bases in the middle. The CDR3 sequence is 12 residues long. CDR3: CAWSAGGGEQFF. CDR3 in DNA: TGTGCCTGGAGCGCCGGCGGCGGGGAGCAGTTCTTC.

The rearrangement joins TRBV19 to TRBJ1-2; D unresolved. CDR3 length: 14 residues. Trimming cost V 5 bases and J 5 bases, with 15 bases left between them. Germline CDR1 is LNHDA and CDR2 is SQIVND (reference sequence). The CDR3, as DNA: TGTGCCAGTAGTCTCGTTAGGAGGGAGTATGGCTACACCTTC. Protein: CASSLVRREYGYTF. The full variable domain, with the rest looked up from reference TRBV19 and TRBJ1-2, is DGGITQSPKYLFRKEGQNVTLSCEQNLNHDAMYWYRQDPGQGLRLIYYSQIVNDFQKGDIAEGYSVSREKKESFPLTVTSAQKNPTAFYLCASSLVRREYGYTFGSGTRLTVV.

The chain has TRBV2 and TRBJ1-1; D not certain. CDR3 size: 15 residues. Germline lookup yields CDR1 SNHLY and CDR2 FYNNEI. The germline V and J ends were trimmed by 6 bases and 6 bases, with 20 bases remaining between them. Here the CDR3 reads CASRALSSRSPEAFF. In DNA, the CDR3 is TGTGCCAGCAGAGCGTTGAGTTCCCGGAGCCCTGAAGCTTTCTTT. Supplemented by reference TRBV2 and TRBJ1-1, the full variable domain reads EPEVTQTPSHQVTQMGQEVILRCVPISNHLYFYWYRQILGQKVEFLVSFYNNEISEKSEIFDDQFSVERPDGSNFTLKIRSTKLEDSAMYFCASRALSSRSPEAFFGQGTRLTVV.

The V call is TRBV21-1, the J call TRBJ2-7; the table's D call, TRBD2, has no DNA check behind it. TRBV21-1 is described as a pseudogene. This CDR3 contains 13 residues. The CDR3 bases are TGTGCCAGCAGCGAAAGTGCTATCGGCGAGCAGTACTTC. Protein: CASSESAIGEQYF.

The rearrangement links TRBV5-1 to TRBJ2-5; 9 nucleotides align to TRBD2. Germline V lookup: CDR1 SGHRS, CDR2 YFSETQ. J gave up 2 bases and V 4 bases, and 6 bases lay outside the gene matches. This CDR3 region has 15 residues. CDR3 bases: TGCGCCAGCAGCCCGGGACTAGCTAGTCAAGAGACCCAGTACTTC. Translated, it gives CASSPGLASQETQYF.

The chain employs TRBV27 and TRBJ2-7, with TRBD1 matching 7 bases. Germline V gives CDR1 MNHEY, CDR2 SMNVEV (reference sequence). The CDR3 consists of 14 residues. V lost 5 bases to trimming and J lost 4 bases; unmatched junction nucleotides: 8. CDR3 nucleotide sequence: TGTGCCAGCAGTATCACGGGGACAGCTTACGAGCAGTACTTC. Encoded protein: CASSITGTAYEQYF.

This sequence joins TRBV19 and TRBJ1-6; D is uncertain. The CDR3 has 15 amino acids. CDR1 LNHDA and CDR2 SQIVND come from the germline V gene (reference sequence). Trimming pared 5 bases from V and 4 bases from J, leaving 12 bases between. The CDR3 nucleotides read TGTGCCAGTAGTTGGAGGGTAGCGTATAATTCACCCCTCCACTTT. Protein: CASSWRVAYNSPLHF.

This clone was counted only a few times. The V and J genes are TRBV10-3 and TRBJ1-2; 7 positions match TRBD1. The CDR3 has 13 residues. Germline values: CDR1 ENHRY, CDR2 SYGVKD. V lost 6 bases, J lost 4 bases, and 5 bases stayed unmatched. CDR3 sequence: CAISDTGVYGYTF. CDR3 bases: TGTGCCATCAGCGATACAGGGGTCTATGGCTACACCTTC.

This clone was detected only once. This chain connects TRBV11-3 to TRBJ2-4; D gene uncertain. CDR1 and CDR2 (germline): SGHNT, YENEEA. The ends were cut back, 3 bases at V and 3 bases at J, with 6 bases in the middle. The CDR3 is 13 amino acids. In DNA form, the CDR3 reads TGTGCCAGCAGCTTGAGACACAAAAACATTCAGTACTTC. This sequence encodes CASSLRHKNIQYF.

The CDR3 bases are TGTGCCAGTAGTATTTCCACAGGGGTTGGTTTTCGGCAGCCCCAGCATTTT. It specifies CASSISTGVGFRQPQHF. The chain carries TRBV19 and TRBJ1-5; TRBD1 agrees at 7 bases. Germline CDR1 reads LNHDA; CDR2 reads SQIVND (reference sequence). The CDR3 is 17 residues long. With 3 bases clipped from V and 7 bases from J, the junction kept 15 bases outside the gene matches.

Turning to this clone: Other DNA sequences in this sample translate to the same CDR3. The chain carries TRBV18 and TRBJ1-1, with a tentative D call TRBD1 (5 bases). Looked up from germline, CDR1 is KGHSH and CDR2 is LQKENI. The CDR3 extends over 14 amino acids. Trimming left V 2 bases short and J 2 bases short, with 9 bases between. The CDR3 is CASSPARENTEAFF. The CDR3 bases are TGTGCCAGCTCACCAGCCAGGGAAAACACTGAAGCTTTCTTT. The entire variable domain, with the rest obtained from reference TRBV18 and TRBJ1-1, is as follows: NAGVMQNPRHLVRRRGQEARLRCSPMKGHSHVYWYRQLPEEGLKFMVYLQKENIIDESGMPKERFSAEFPKEGPSILRIQQVVRGDSAAYFCASSPARENTEAFFGQGTRLTVV.

This clone ranks as medium-sized (0.01 to 0.1%). This sequence joins TRBV12-5 and TRBJ1-5, with 7 bases fitting TRBD1. Germline-derived CDR1 and CDR2 are LGHNT and FRNRAP. Trimming cost V 3 bases and J 3 bases; bases outside gene matches: 8. The CDR3 totals 16 residues. This chain's CDR3 is CASGFWQGDPNQPQHF. Written as DNA, the CDR3 is TGTGCTAGTGGTTTCTGGCAGGGGGACCCCAATCAGCCCCAGCATTTT.

This sequence joins TRBV5-1 and TRBJ2-5; no definite D call. Germline V CDR1 and CDR2: SGHRS, YFSETQ. CDR3 size: 11 residues. Trimming stripped 1 base from V and 5 bases from J, with 3 bases between. The CDR3 region is CASSLQETQYF. The CDR3 region has the DNA TGCGCCAGCAGCTTGCAGGAGACCCAGTACTTC.

CDR3 sequence: CATKKGQGAPSDTQYF. The CDR3 region has the DNA TGTGCCACCAAAAAAGGACAGGGGGCGCCGTCAGATACGCAGTATTTT. This rearrangement joins TRBV6-6 to TRBJ2-3; TRBD1 matches 11 bases. The length of the CDR3 is 16 residues. CDR1 MNHNY and CDR2 SVGAGI come from the germline V gene (reference sequence). V lost 10 bases, J lost 4 bases, and 13 bases stayed unmatched.

The chain employs TRBV2 and TRBJ2-3; D is undetermined. Trimming removed 6 bases at V and 7 bases at J, with 5 bases between. CDR1 and CDR2 (germline): SNHLY, FYNNEI. The length of the CDR3 is 10 residues. This CDR3 is CASRAYTQYF. CDR3 DNA sequence: TGTGCCAGCAGAGCCTATACGCAGTATTTT.

The sample holds one count of this clone. V and J are TRBV4-1 and TRBJ2-3; TRBD2 matches 9 bases. Germline-derived CDR1 and CDR2 are MGHRA and YSYEKL. The CDR3 is made up of 17 amino acids. The V segment lost 0 bases and the J segment 2 bases; nucleotides outside the gene matches: 6. The CDR3, as DNA: TGCGCCAGCAGCCAAGACCGAGCTAGCGGGAACACAGATACGCAGTATTTT. Translating it yields CASSQDRASGNTDTQYF.

The V and J genes are TRBV5-4 and TRBJ2-2, with D possibly matching TRBD2 (7 bases). The germline CDR1 and CDR2 sequences are SGHNT and YYREEE (reference sequence). This CDR3 region has 16 residues. V was trimmed by 3 bases and J by 2 bases, leaving 14 bases between them. The DNA of the CDR3 is TGTGCCAGCAGCTCCCGTGGGGGGGCAAACACCGGGGAGCTGTTTTTT. Translation: CASSSRGGANTGELFF.

The chain has TRBV11-3 and TRBJ1-1, with D possibly matching TRBD1 (6 bases). The CDR3 contains 19 residues. The V gene lost 1 base and the J gene lost 4 bases, with 25 bases spanning the gap. The germline V gene encodes CDR1 SGHNT and CDR2 YENEEA. The CDR3 nucleotides are TGTGCCAGCAGCTTAGTGTCTGGGGGCTTTTTTAATCGTGGCACTGAAGCTTTCTTT. This sequence encodes CASSLVSGGFFNRGTEAFF.

This chain joins TRBV6-6 and TRBJ2-5, with TRBD1 matching 8 bases. With V trimmed by 6 bases and J by 2 bases, 8 bases remained unmatched. Germline V gene lookup returns CDR1 MNHNY and CDR2 SVGAGI (reference sequence). The CDR3 totals 15 residues. CDR3 sequence: CASRKGQDLQETQYF. The CDR3 region has the DNA TGTGCCAGCAGAAAGGGACAGGACCTACAAGAGACCCAGTACTTC.

J is TRBJ2-3 and V is TRBV5-1, with D possibly being TRBD1 (5 bases). The V end was cut by 0 bases, the J end by 6 bases, with 11 bases between. Germline V gives CDR1 SGHRS, CDR2 YFSETQ. This CDR3 spans 14 amino acids. CDR3 amino acids: CASSLANKGDTQYF. The CDR3 DNA sequence: TGCGCCAGCAGCTTGGCCAACAAGGGGGATACGCAGTATTTT.

The chain joins TRBV14 to TRBJ2-5; TRBD1 agrees at 8 bases. This CDR3 region has 17 residues. Germline V lookup: CDR1 SGHDN, CDR2 FVKESK. V trimming: 0 bases; J trimming: 5 bases; junction bases outside the gene matches: 11. The CDR3 DNA follows: TGTGCCAGCAGCCAAGATAGAACGGACAGGGTATCCGAGACCCAGTACTTC. Amino acids: CASSQDRTDRVSETQYF.

The chain uses TRBV7-2 and TRBJ2-1; tentative D call: TRBD2 (6 bases). The V gene's germline CDR1 is SGHTA and CDR2 FQGNSA. Trimming removed 1 base at V and 12 bases at J, with 7 bases between. CDR3 length: 11 amino acids. The CDR3 spells CASSLVGGQFF. The CDR3, as DNA: TGTGCCAGCAGCTTAGTGGGGGGGCAGTTCTTC. Supplemented by reference TRBV7-2 and TRBJ2-1, the full variable domain reads GAGVSQSPSNKVTEKGKDVELRCDPISGHTALYWYRQSLGQGLEFLIYFQGNSAPDKSGLPSDRFSAERTGGSVSTLTIQRTQQEDSAVYLCASSLVGGQFFGPGTRLTVL.

The chain has TRBV29-1 and TRBJ2-7; D possibly corresponds to TRBD1 (5 bases). This CDR3 contains 14 residues. Trimming left V 7 bases short and J 0 bases short, with 16 bases between. The germline CDR1 and CDR2 sequences are SQVTM and ANQGSEA. For the CDR3, the DNA is TGCAGCGCACGGCCCAGGGTCGGCTCCTACGAGCAGTACTTC. The encoded protein is CSARPRVGSYEQYF.

CDR3 DNA sequence: TGTGCCAGCAGTTTATTGGGGGGTGGCAATCAGCCCCAGCATTTT. This sequence encodes CASSLLGGGNQPQHF. J is TRBJ1-5 and V is TRBV27; a possible D gene is TRBD1 (5 bases). This CDR3 region has 15 residues. Germline V gene sequence: CDR1 MNHEY, CDR2 SMNVEV (reference sequence). V lost 1 base to trimming and J lost 2 bases, with 9 bases between them.

This chain joins TRBV5-1 and TRBJ2-2, with D possibly being TRBD2 (6 bases). The germline V gene encodes CDR1 SGHRS and CDR2 YFSETQ. This CDR3 has 15 amino acids. The germline V and J ends were trimmed by 4 bases and 4 bases, with 14 bases remaining between them. The CDR3 DNA is TGCGCCAGCAGCGGGAGTGGGGGGACCACCGGGGAGCTGTTTTTT. It codes for CASSGSGGTTGELFF.

Of note for this clone: At the DNA level, this CDR3 is encoded by other sequences in the same sample as well. This chain joins TRBV18 and TRBJ1-2, with D perhaps matching TRBD1 (6 bases). Germline V gene lookup returns CDR1 KGHSH and CDR2 LQKENI. V lost 2 bases, J lost 3 bases, and 7 bases lay in between. The CDR3 extends over 13 amino acids. The CDR3 DNA reads TGTGCCAGCTCACCAGGGGGCGACTATGGCTACACCTTC. Translation: CASSPGGDYGYTF.

The CDR3 protein is CASSKRTAAYGYTF. The CDR3 DNA follows: TGTGCCAGCAGTAAAAGGACAGCGGCCTATGGCTACACCTTC. The chain couples TRBV27 to TRBJ1-2; D is possibly TRBD1 (6 bases). The germline CDR1 and CDR2 sequences are MNHEY and SMNVEV (reference sequence). The CDR3 sequence is 14 residues long. V was shortened by 5 bases and J by 4 bases, with 14 bases between the two germline ends.

This clone was recorded only once. This rearrangement joins TRBV7-9 to TRBJ1-1; tentative D call: TRBD1 (6 bases). This CDR3 spans 15 amino acids. The germline gives CDR1 SEHNR, CDR2 FQNEAQ (reference sequence). V dropped 6 bases and J dropped 4 bases, with 18 bases sitting between them. Here the CDR3 reads CASSSRDKSRTEAFF. CDR3 DNA sequence: TGTGCCAGCAGTTCGAGGGACAAATCTCGCACTGAAGCTTTCTTT.

The V gene is TRBV27, the J gene TRBJ2-2; D is ambiguous. The CDR3 runs 14 residues. In germline, CDR1 is MNHEY, CDR2 SMNVEV (reference sequence). Trimming shortened V by 4 bases and J by 4 bases, and 10 bases separated the two germline ends. The CDR3 DNA sequence: TGTGCCAGCAGTTCCGGTCGAGGCACCGGGGAGCTGTTTTTT. Translating gives CASSSGRGTGELFF.

This clone has only one observation. This chain links TRBV5-8 with TRBJ2-1; no clear D gene. V lost 0 bases and J 9 bases, leaving 13 bases between the germline ends. The CDR3 is made up of 14 amino acids. Germline assignment: CDR1 SGHTS and CDR2 YDEGEE. The CDR3 coding sequence is TGTGCCAGCAGCTTGGATAGCCTGCAGCGTGAGCAGTTCTTC. It is translated as CASSLDSLQREQFF.